What follows are 28 T cell receptor beta chains derived from one specimen sequenced in a study of CXCR3-negative and CXCR3-positive naive CD8 T cells. The TRB cDNA libraries were prepared by 5' RACE with UMI labels. TCRdb re-called the 5' RACE reads; one entry per CDR3 protein, DNA not given. Its table lists about 62,000 distinct CDR3 sequences. Sample: naive CXCR3- CD8+ T cells from blood. The subset denotes: CD45RO-CCR7+CD27+CD95- naive CD8+ T cells lacking CXCR3 (TNR3-). The receptors originated from a human donor in good health. Some clones in this sample may be carry-over from other donors' samples.

The CDR3 reads CASRGSPRNEQFF. The chain has TRBV12-3 or TRBV12-4 and TRBJ2-1. CDR3 length: 13 residues.

The gene calls are TRBV6-2 or TRBV6-3 and TRBJ2-5; TCRdb picks TRBD1, but there is no DNA to check that call. Germline-derived CDR1 and CDR2 are MNHEY and SVGEGT. The CDR3 sequence is 14 residues long. CDR3 protein: CASSVQGLRETQYF.

This chain joins TRBV7-9 and TRBJ1-4; the TRBD1 assignment by TCRdb is unverifiable without DNA. Germline V gene lookup returns CDR1 SEHNR and CDR2 FQNEAQ (reference sequence). The CDR3 is 15 residues long. The CDR3 reads CASSYTGTLEGQLFF.

The chain couples TRBV7-9 to TRBJ2-5; TCRdb proposes TRBD2, but this gene call is untestable without DNA. The germline gives CDR1 SEHNR, CDR2 FQNEAQ (reference sequence). CDR3 length: 15 residues. The CDR3 is CASSFPVGGRGTQYF.

The chain combines TRBV5-1 with TRBJ2-7; no DNA is available, so the TRBD1 call from TCRdb remains unchecked. From germline, CDR1 is SGHRS and CDR2 YFSETQ. CDR3 length: 13 residues. CDR3 sequence reads: CASSPPDSFEQYF.

The chain links TRBV29-1 to TRBJ1-1; TCRdb gives TRBD1 as the D gene, but with no DNA this cannot be confirmed. CDR3 length: 15 residues. Germline-derived CDR1 and CDR2 are SQVTM and ANQGSEA. This CDR3 reads CSVAGGAFVWTEAFF.

The chain couples TRBV6-1 to TRBJ1-5; the D call of TRBD1 rests on TCRdb alone, since no DNA is present to check it. Germline values: CDR1 MNHNS, CDR2 SASEGT. The CDR3 is made up of 15 amino acids. This CDR3 is CASSGDRGSNQPQHF.

CDR3 sequence reads: CASSVPGGKETQYF. The chain joins TRBV7-8 to TRBJ2-5; as DNA is missing, the TRBD1 call by TCRdb cannot be tested. This CDR3 contains 14 residues. In germline, CDR1 is SGHVS, CDR2 FQNEAQ.

The chain's CDR3 is CSVVTMDSYNEQFF. The V call is TRBV29-1, the J call TRBJ2-1; TCRdb reports TRBD1, a call that lacks DNA to check it against. This CDR3 is 14 amino acids long. Germline V gives CDR1 SQVTM, CDR2 ANQGSEA.

The chain couples TRBV29-1 to TRBJ2-5; as DNA is missing, the TRBD1 call by TCRdb cannot be tested. Germline assignment: CDR1 SQVTM and CDR2 ANQGSEA. The CDR3 extends over 13 amino acids. This chain's CDR3 is CSVAMGGWETQYF.

V gene TRBV12-3 or TRBV12-4 combines with J gene TRBJ2-3. The CDR3 is 15 residues long. CDR3 amino acids: CASSSRIGGTDTQYF.

The rearrangement uses TRBV20-1 and TRBJ2-7; checking the TCRdb D call of TRBD1 is not possible without DNA. Germline CDR1 is DFQATT and CDR2 is SNEGSKA (reference sequence). The CDR3 extends over 14 amino acids. The CDR3 region is CSARSPGEPYEQYF.

V and J are TRBV28 and TRBJ2-7; TCRdb selects TRBD1, and the lack of DNA leaves this call unchecked. Germline CDR1 MDHEN, CDR2 SYDVKM. CDR3 length equals 16 residues. The CDR3 reads CASNRKVGQGTYEQYF.

The chain recombines TRBV2 with TRBJ1-5. The CDR3 is 13 amino acids. From germline, CDR1 is SNHLY and CDR2 FYNNEI. The CDR3 protein is CASSEGERQPQHF. The full variable domain, in which reference TRBV2 and TRBJ1-5 provide the parts outside the CDR3, is EPEVTQTPSHQVTQMGQEVILRCVPISNHLYFYWYRQILGQKVEFLVSFYNNEISEKSEIFDDQFSVERPDGSNFTLKIRSTKLEDSAMYFCASSEGERQPQHFGDGTRLSIL.

The chain recombines TRBV14 with TRBJ2-1. Per germline, CDR1 SGHDN and CDR2 FVKESK. CDR3 length: 13 residues. The CDR3 region is CASSKEHPDEQFF. Full variable domain (remainder filled in from reference TRBV14 and TRBJ2-1): EAGVTQFPSHSVIEKGQTVTLRCDPISGHDNLYWYRRVMGKEIKFLLHFVKESKQDESGMPNNRFLAERTGGTYSTLKVQPAELEDSGVYFCASSKEHPDEQFFGPGTRLTVL.

The rearrangement links TRBV7-6 to TRBJ2-5; TCRdb names TRBD1, which stays unverified in the absence of DNA. Per the germline V gene, CDR1 is SGHVS and CDR2 is FNYEAQ. CDR3 size: 14 residues. The CDR3 is CASSLRGFQETQYF.

The chain links TRBV14 to TRBJ1-1. CDR1 SGHDN and CDR2 FVKESK come from the germline V gene. This CDR3 is built from 16 residues. The CDR3 protein is CASIAPEAQMNTEAFF.

The chain recombines TRBV20-1 with TRBJ2-1; with no DNA, the TCRdb D assignment of TRBD1 cannot be verified. The CDR3 totals 12 residues. Germline V lookup: CDR1 DFQATT, CDR2 SNEGSKA (reference sequence). The CDR3 loop reads CSARRDYNEQFF.

This chain links TRBV7-2 with TRBJ2-6. CDR3 length: 14 residues. CDR1 and CDR2 (germline): SGHTA, FQGNSA. This CDR3 reads CASSTSGGANVLTF.

The J gene is TRBJ2-1, the V gene TRBV7-9; TCRdb's D gene call, TRBD1, goes unchecked for lack of DNA. This CDR3 has 16 amino acids. Germline CDR1 and CDR2: SEHNR and FQNEAQ (reference sequence). The CDR3 reads CASSHPISGTGNEQFF.

V usage is TRBV12-3 or TRBV12-4 and J usage is TRBJ1-1. This CDR3 is 12 amino acids long. CDR3 region: CASSFGGNEAFF.

The chain employs TRBV11-2 and TRBJ1-5; no DNA is available, so the TRBD1 call from TCRdb remains unchecked. Per the germline V gene, CDR1 is SGHAT and CDR2 is FQNNGV. This CDR3 has 19 residues. The CDR3 sequence is CASLTGWNSTGISNQPQHF.

V usage is TRBV28 and J usage is TRBJ1-5. The CDR3 covers 13 residues. Per germline, CDR1 MDHEN and CDR2 SYDVKM. The CDR3 sequence is CASSTVGNQPQHF.

The chain joins TRBV29-1 to TRBJ1-1. This CDR3 spans 13 amino acids. Germline V CDR1 and CDR2: SQVTM, ANQGSEA. The CDR3 here is CSAQGPRDTEAFF.

The chain joins TRBV7-9 to TRBJ2-1. The CDR3 runs to 11 residues. Germline V gives CDR1 SEHNR, CDR2 FQNEAQ (reference sequence). CDR3 sequence reads: CANVLRDEQFF.

The chain carries TRBV12-3 or TRBV12-4 and TRBJ1-5; lacking DNA, the TRBD1 call made by TCRdb goes unchecked. The CDR3 is 12 residues long. The CDR3 here is CASSGANQPQHF.

The rearrangement joins TRBV12-3 or TRBV12-4 to TRBJ2-1; checking the TCRdb D call of TRBD1 is not possible without DNA. The CDR3 covers 14 residues. The CDR3: CASSRQGGGDEQFF.

This sequence joins TRBV3-1 and TRBJ1-2; without DNA, the TCRdb call of TRBD1 cannot be checked. The CDR3 has 14 amino acids. The germline V gene has CDR1 LGHDT and CDR2 YNNKEL (reference sequence). CDR3 residues: CASSLPGQTDGYTF.